This TCR beta chain emerged from a study of CD8+ T cells in alopecia areata. Treatment described: oral pan-JAK inhibitor, 5-10 mg twice daily. Germline V gene data show CDR1 as SGHTA and CDR2 as FQGNSA. The CDR3 consists of 15 residues. Trimming removed 4 bases at V and 1 base at J, with 14 bases between. Sequencing relied on a cDNA template that was reverse transcribed from extracted RNA. Assay used: immunoSEQ multiplex PCR; TCRdb lists only in-frame clones, some missing. The data show 200,000 to 250,000 clones, around 65% seen once. The rearrangement uses TRBV7-2 and TRBJ2-7; D is uncertain. The sequence was collected from a human donor with alopecia areata. Sequenced material: CD4+ T cells sorted from blood, taken at week 4, from a patient treated with tofacitinib. CDR3 protein: CASSSPPSTSYEQYF. The CDR3 DNA follows: TGTGCCAGCAGCTCCCCCCCATCTACTTCCTACGAGCAGTACTTC.